The TCR beta chain under discussion was sequenced for a study of blood T cell repertoires in COVID-19. This CDR3 has 14 residues. V lost 0 bases, J lost 0 bases, and 5 bases lay in between. Germline V lookup: CDR1 KGHSH, CDR2 LQKENI. Using immunoSEQ multiplex PCR, the repertoire was profiled, and TCRdb retains in-frame clones only, with some absent. In the table there are tens of thousands of clones, about 91% of which are singletons. This clone has a handful of counts. The V gene is TRBV18, the J gene TRBJ1-2; D might be TRBD1 (5 bases). This TCR was sampled from a woman aged 80 or over with acute or convalescent COVID-19. Material: peripheral blood. CDR3 sequence: CASSPPTANYGYTF. In DNA form, the CDR3 reads TGTGCCAGCTCACCACCGACAGCTAACTATGGCTACACCTTC.